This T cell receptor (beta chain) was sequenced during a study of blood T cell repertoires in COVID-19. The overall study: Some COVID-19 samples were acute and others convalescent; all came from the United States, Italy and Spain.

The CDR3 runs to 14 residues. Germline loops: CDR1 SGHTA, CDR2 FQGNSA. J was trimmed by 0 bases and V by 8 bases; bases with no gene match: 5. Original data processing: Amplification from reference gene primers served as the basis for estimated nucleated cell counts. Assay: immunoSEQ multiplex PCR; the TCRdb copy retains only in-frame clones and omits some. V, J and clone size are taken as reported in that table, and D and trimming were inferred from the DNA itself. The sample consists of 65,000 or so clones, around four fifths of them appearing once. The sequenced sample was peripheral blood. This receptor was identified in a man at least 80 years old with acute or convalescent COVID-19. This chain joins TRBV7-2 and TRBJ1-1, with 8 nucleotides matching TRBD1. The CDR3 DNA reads TGTGCCAGCTATGGGACAGGCTTGAACACTGAAGCTTTCTTT. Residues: CASYGTGLNTEAFF.